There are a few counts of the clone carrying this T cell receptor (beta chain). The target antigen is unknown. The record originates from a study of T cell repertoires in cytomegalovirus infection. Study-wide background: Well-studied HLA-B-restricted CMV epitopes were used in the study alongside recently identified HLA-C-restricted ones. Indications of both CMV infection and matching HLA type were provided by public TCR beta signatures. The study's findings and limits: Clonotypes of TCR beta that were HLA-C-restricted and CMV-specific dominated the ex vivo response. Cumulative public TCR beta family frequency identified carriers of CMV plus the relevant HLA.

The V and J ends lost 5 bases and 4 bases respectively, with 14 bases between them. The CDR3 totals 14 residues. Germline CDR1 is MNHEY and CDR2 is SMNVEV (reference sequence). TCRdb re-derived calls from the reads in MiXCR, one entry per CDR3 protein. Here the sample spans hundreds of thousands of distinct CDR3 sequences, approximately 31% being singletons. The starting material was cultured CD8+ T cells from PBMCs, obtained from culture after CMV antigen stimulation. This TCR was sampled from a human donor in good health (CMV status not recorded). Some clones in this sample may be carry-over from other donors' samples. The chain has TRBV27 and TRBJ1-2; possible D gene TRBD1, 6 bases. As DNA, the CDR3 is TGTGCCAGCAGTACCGGGACACCCCTCTATGGCTACACCTTC. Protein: CASSTGTPLYGYTF.